The 21 T cell receptor beta chains listed next were all sequenced from one sample in a study of shared clonotypes between healthy human individuals. The table came from immunoSEQ multiplex PCR; TCRdb's copy has only in-frame clones and leaves some out. The table has about 480,000 clones, about 79% seen once; the top ten hold about 12%. The source material was PBMCs. The receptors were sampled from a woman aged 40 to 50 in good health. Some clones in this sample may be carry-over from other donors' samples.

This chain uses TRBV2 with TRBJ2-1; D tentatively fits TRBD1 or TRBD2 (5 bases each). Trimming left V 4 bases short and J 4 bases short, with 14 bases between. The germline V gene has CDR1 SNHLY and CDR2 FYNNEI. CDR3 length: 15 residues. Written as DNA, the CDR3 is TGTGCCAGCAGTGTAGAGGGGTGGGCATACAATGAGCAGTTCTTC. The encoded protein is CASSVEGWAYNEQFF.

The chain recombines TRBV28 with TRBJ2-1, with D possibly being TRBD1 (6 bases). CDR1 and CDR2 from the germline V gene are MDHEN and SYDVKM. Deletions cut 5 bases from V and 8 bases from J, with 19 bases between. The CDR3 is 15 residues long. The chain's CDR3 is CASSTLFDRFHEQFF. CDR3 nucleotides: TGTGCCAGCAGTACCCTCTTCGACAGGTTCCATGAGCAGTTCTTC.

The rearrangement uses TRBV5-1 and TRBJ2-7, with D tentatively TRBD2 (6 bases). CDR3 length: 15 residues. Trimming took off 7 bases at V and 5 bases at J, with 22 bases between the two ends. Germline loops: CDR1 SGHRS, CDR2 YFSETQ. CDR3 sequence: CASHPGGREPDEQYF. The DNA for the CDR3 is TGCGCCAGCCACCCAGGCGGGCGGGAACCGGACGAGCAGTACTTC. Combining the CDR3 with reference TRBV5-1 and TRBJ2-7 gives the whole variable domain KAGVTQTPRYLIKTRGQQVTLSCSPISGHRSVSWYQQTPGQGLQFLFEYFSETQRNKGNFPGRFSGRQFSNSRSEMNVSTLELGDSALYLCASHPGGREPDEQYFGPGTRLTVT.

This chain joins TRBV6-5 and TRBJ1-2; D not certain. V lost 2 bases to trimming and J lost 0 bases, with 13 bases between them. The CDR3 has 16 residues. The germline gives CDR1 MNHEY, CDR2 SVGAGI. CDR3 coding DNA: TGTGCCAGCAGTTACCTCGGAGGGTCCTCTAACTATGGCTACACCTTC. Translated: CASSYLGGSSNYGYTF.

This chain links TRBV10-3 with TRBJ2-5, with TRBD2 matching over 12 bases. Germline CDR1 ENHRY, CDR2 SYGVKD. Trimming removed 10 bases from V and 5 bases from J; junction bases left unmatched: 8. This CDR3 spans 14 amino acids. CDR3 in DNA: TGTGCCACCAGACTAGCGGGAGTTAGGGAGACCCAGTACTTC. Protein: CATRLAGVRETQYF.

This sequence joins TRBV7-9 and TRBJ2-4; tentative D call: TRBD2 (6 bases). Trimming removed 2 bases at V and 5 bases at J, with 10 bases between. Germline values: CDR1 SEHNR, CDR2 FQNEAQ (reference sequence). The CDR3 covers 14 residues. Here the CDR3 reads CASSLKGGQNIQYF. CDR3 DNA sequence: TGTGCCAGCAGCTTAAAGGGAGGCCAAAACATTCAGTACTTC. The full variable domain, rest sourced from reference TRBV7-9 and TRBJ2-4, is DTGVSQNPRHKITKRGQNVTFRCDPISEHNRLYWYRQTLGQGPEFLTYFQNEAQLEKSRLLSDRFSAERPKGSFSTLEIQRTEQGDSAMYLCASSLKGGQNIQYFGAGTRLSVL.

The gene calls are TRBV4-3 and TRBJ1-4; D is ambiguous. The germline gives CDR1 LGHNA, CDR2 YSLEER. The CDR3 covers 14 residues. The V and J ends lost 4 bases and 4 bases respectively, with 10 bases between them. For the CDR3, the DNA is TGCGCCAGCAGCCTTGGACTCTATAATGAAAAACTGTTTTTT. This sequence encodes CASSLGLYNEKLFF.

In DNA, the CDR3 is TGCGCCAGCAGCGCGGGACAGGGGTTTGATGGCTACACCTTC. This sequence encodes CASSAGQGFDGYTF. The chain recombines TRBV5-1 with TRBJ1-2, with 10 nucleotides matching TRBD1. CDR3 length equals 14 residues. V lost 4 bases, J lost 6 bases, and 6 bases stayed unmatched. CDR1 and CDR2 from the germline V gene are SGHRS and YFSETQ.

Turning to this clone: Other DNA sequences within the sample encode an identical CDR3. The chain joins TRBV28 to TRBJ1-2; D perhaps matches TRBD1 (5 bases). Germline CDR1 reads MDHEN; CDR2 reads SYDVKM. With 2 bases removed from V and 4 bases from J, the gap between germline ends came to 11 bases. The CDR3 spans 14 residues. DNA for the CDR3: TGTGCCAGCAGTTTACAGGGAGAATCCTATGGCTACACCTTC. Translating gives CASSLQGESYGYTF.

The V gene is TRBV11-2, the J gene TRBJ2-2, with TRBD2 identical over 11 bases. This CDR3 has 19 amino acids. Per germline, CDR1 SGHAT and CDR2 FQNNGV. The J segment lost 1 base and the V segment lost 2 bases, leaving 9 bases of the junction unmatched. The CDR3 region is CASSLRNTGLAGNTGELFF. For the CDR3, the DNA is TGTGCCAGCAGCTTACGCAATACTGGACTAGCGGGGAACACCGGGGAGCTGTTTTTT.

The V call is TRBV7-2, the J call TRBJ1-2, with a possible D match to TRBD1 (5 bases). V was clipped by 10 bases and J by 4 bases, with 16 bases between them. The CDR3 covers 13 residues. Per the germline V gene, CDR1 is SGHTA and CDR2 is FQGNSA. CDR3 nucleotides: TGTGCCATAATCGCAGGGCTAGGCTATGGCTACACCTTC. It encodes CAIIAGLGYGYTF. The whole variable domain, filled in from reference TRBV7-2 and TRBJ1-2, reads GAGVSQSPSNKVTEKGKDVELRCDPISGHTALYWYRQSLGQGLEFLIYFQGNSAPDKSGLPSDRFSAERTGGSVSTLTIQRTQQEDSAVYLCAIIAGLGYGYTFGSGTRLTVV.

The chain employs TRBV14 and TRBJ1-1; D ambiguous. The germline V gene encodes CDR1 SGHDN and CDR2 FVKESK. The CDR3 has 13 amino acids. V was shortened by 4 bases and J by 2 bases, with 8 bases between the two germline ends. CDR3 sequence reads: CASSRTVNTEAFF. In DNA form, the CDR3 reads TGTGCCAGCAGCCGGACGGTAAACACTGAAGCTTTCTTT.

Points on this clone: This may be a read error: a much more frequent sequence differs by one nucleotide. Within the sample, other DNA sequences also encode this same CDR3. The rearrangement joins TRBV29-1 to TRBJ1-1, with 11 positions matching TRBD1. V shed 3 bases and J 4 bases; nucleotides not matched to a gene: 7. The V gene's germline CDR1 is SQVTM and CDR2 ANQGSEA. The CDR3 is 15 residues long. The DNA for the CDR3 is TGCAGCGTTGAGGGGCCCGGGACAGGGGGCACTGAAGCTTTCTTT. Its protein product is CSVEGPGTGGTEAFF.

For this clone: The same CDR3 can be traced to other DNA sequences in this sample. J is TRBJ2-5 and V is TRBV29-1; D is tentatively TRBD1 or TRBD2 (5 bases each). Trimming removed 4 bases at V and 1 base at J, with 7 bases between. CDR1 and CDR2 (germline): SQVTM, ANQGSEA. This CDR3 comprises 12 residues. Here the CDR3 reads CSVARGQETQYF. CDR3 nucleotides: TGCAGCGTTGCGAGGGGCCAAGAGACCCAGTACTTC.

This clone was counted a single time. The V gene is TRBV28, the J gene TRBJ1-2; the D is unclear. V shed 4 bases and J shed 6 bases, with 15 bases lying between them. Germline V gene data show CDR1 as MDHEN and CDR2 as SYDVKM. This CDR3 is built from 14 residues. The CDR3 here is CASSYPELAHGYTF. The CDR3 nucleotides are TGTGCCAGCAGTTACCCCGAACTGGCGCATGGCTACACCTTC.

At least ten counts were recorded for this clone. The chain links TRBV5-1 to TRBJ1-1; possibly TRBD1 for D (5 bases). V shed 0 bases and J shed 4 bases, with 10 bases lying between them. Germline CDR1 and CDR2: SGHRS and YFSETQ. The CDR3 covers 14 residues. CDR3 amino acids: CASSLGGAGTEAFF. CDR3 DNA sequence: TGCGCCAGCAGCTTGGGAGGGGCTGGCACTGAAGCTTTCTTT.

This chain links TRBV15 with TRBJ1-5; no reliable D call. Germline lookup yields CDR1 LNHNV and CDR2 YYDKDF (reference sequence). This CDR3 spans 15 amino acids. V lost 0 bases, J lost 3 bases, and 9 bases lay in between. This chain's CDR3 is CATSRDVFINQPQHF. In DNA form, the CDR3 reads TGTGCCACCAGCAGAGATGTTTTTATCAATCAGCCCCAGCATTTT. Drawing the rest from reference TRBV15 and TRBJ1-5, the complete variable domain is DAMVIQNPRYQVTQFGKPVTLSCSQTLNHNVMYWYQQKSSQAPKLLFHYYDKDFNNEADTPDNFQSRRPNTSFCFLDIRSPGLGDTAMYLCATSRDVFINQPQHFGDGTRLSIL.

The rearrangement joins TRBV15 to TRBJ2-1; the match to TRBD1 covers 8 bases. The length of the CDR3 is 18 residues. The ends lost 2 bases at V and 2 bases at J; junction bases unmatched: 11. Per the germline V gene, CDR1 is LNHNV and CDR2 is YYDKDF (reference sequence). The CDR3 sequence: CATSRKRSGTGAYNEQFF. CDR3 nucleotide sequence: TGTGCCACCAGCAGAAAACGATCCGGGACAGGAGCCTACAATGAGCAGTTCTTC.

V is TRBV28 and J is TRBJ2-7; a possible D gene is TRBD2 (6 bases). This CDR3 comprises 17 residues. Germline V gives CDR1 MDHEN, CDR2 SYDVKM. V lost 2 bases to trimming and J lost 0 bases, with 17 bases between them. CDR3 nucleotide sequence: TGTGCCAGCAGTTTAGCAGTCGGCGGGGCCAGCTCCTACGAGCAGTACTTC. It specifies CASSLAVGGASSYEQYF.

This chain joins TRBV7-9 and TRBJ1-1; tentatively, D is TRBD1 (6 bases). Germline loops: CDR1 SEHNR, CDR2 FQNEAQ (reference sequence). The CDR3 is 16 amino acids. The ends were cut back, 6 bases at V and 0 bases at J, with 17 bases in the middle. The CDR3 reads CASSSTMDSMNTEAFF. The CDR3 DNA follows: TGTGCCAGCAGTTCTACAATGGACAGCATGAACACTGAAGCTTTCTTT.

This chain links TRBV18 with TRBJ2-1, with 7 bases matching TRBD1. V lost 3 bases and J lost 9; bases outside the gene matches: 8. The CDR3 consists of 14 residues. Germline CDR1 KGHSH, CDR2 LQKENI. CDR3 nucleotides: TGTGCCAGCTCACCGGGTATTGACAGGGCTGAGCAGTTCTTC. Its translation is CASSPGIDRAEQFF.